One and the same sample provided the 23 T cell receptor beta chains below, sequenced in a study of OX40 agonist ivuxolimab in advanced cancers. TCRdb's copy holds only in-frame clones and misses some; the assay was immunoSEQ multiplex PCR. Among tens of thousands of clones listed, 70% to 85% were seen once. The material sequenced was CD4+ or CD8+ T cells sorted from blood, taken in a trial of the OX40 agonist ivuxolimab. Receptor source: an adult with an advanced solid tumor such as melanoma, head and neck, liver or kidney cancer.

The V call is TRBV7-9, the J call TRBJ2-3; no definite D call. The CDR3 covers 11 residues. Per germline, CDR1 SEHNR and CDR2 FQNEAQ (reference sequence). The V end was cut by 5 bases, the J end by 5 bases, with 5 bases between. The CDR3 here is CASSIKDTQYF. The CDR3 DNA follows: TGTGCCAGCAGCATAAAAGATACGCAGTATTTT.

The chain is built from TRBV7-2 and TRBJ2-1, with D perhaps matching TRBD2 (6 bases). V was pared by 7 bases and J by 3 bases, with 22 bases between. This CDR3 comprises 17 residues. The germline CDR1 and CDR2 sequences are SGHTA and FQGNSA. Here the CDR3 reads CASNGGAIWDFYNEQFF. CDR3 nucleotide sequence: TGTGCCAGCAACGGAGGGGCTATCTGGGACTTCTACAATGAGCAGTTCTTC.

The table lists this clone with a few counts. Other nucleotide sequences in the sample specify the same CDR3. The DNA for the CDR3 is TGCGCCAGCAGCCAAGTTCGGGACAATGAGCAGTTCTTC. Its protein is CASSQVRDNEQFF. J is TRBJ2-1 and V is TRBV4-3; D gene unclear. The germline CDR1 and CDR2 sequences are LGHNA and YSLEER. The CDR3 consists of 13 residues. V lost 1 base and J 5 bases, leaving 6 bases between the germline ends.

The chain links TRBV7-9 to TRBJ2-2, with D tentatively TRBD2 (5 bases). CDR1 SEHNR and CDR2 FQNEAQ come from the germline V gene (reference sequence). This CDR3 is 15 amino acids long. V lost 5 bases, J lost 5 bases, and 15 bases lay in between. The chain's CDR3 is CASSLSAGYTGELFF. The CDR3 DNA is TGTGCCAGCAGCCTCAGTGCGGGTTATACCGGGGAGCTGTTTTTT.

The V and J genes are TRBV5-8 and TRBJ2-1; no firm D call. There are 16 residues in the CDR3. Germline V CDR1 and CDR2: SGHTS, YDEGEE. Trimming removed 2 bases from V and 0 bases from J, with 12 bases in between. CDR3 coding DNA: TGTGCCAGCAGCTTAGAACTGCTGAGCTCCTACAATGAGCAGTTCTTC. This codes for CASSLELLSSYNEQFF.

The chain uses TRBV6-1 and TRBJ1-1; unclear D gene. The germline V gene encodes CDR1 MNHNS and CDR2 SASEGT. Trimming removed 6 bases from V and 1 base from J, with 9 bases in between. The CDR3 is 13 residues long. CDR3 residues: CASRHQPNTEAFF. CDR3 nucleotide sequence: TGTGCCAGCAGACACCAGCCGAACACTGAAGCTTTCTTT.

The table lists this clone with a count of one. This chain uses TRBV5-6 with TRBJ2-7; TRBD1 matches at 10 bases. Germline CDR1 and CDR2: SGHDT and YYEEEE. CDR3 length equals 15 residues. The trim removed 3 bases at V and 3 bases at J, leaving 6 bases unmatched. CDR3 nucleotide sequence: TGTGCCAGCAGCTCAACGGACAGGGGGTTCTACGAGCAGTACTTC. Translation gives CASSSTDRGFYEQYF.

The chain joins TRBV16 to TRBJ2-1, with 14 bases identical to TRBD2. The germline CDR1 and CDR2 sequences are KGHSY and FQNENV. V dropped 0 bases and J dropped 3; count of bases not matched to a gene: 4. The CDR3 covers 18 residues. The chain's CDR3 is CASSQSRLAGGDYNEQFF. DNA for the CDR3: TGTGCCAGCAGCCAATCCCGACTAGCGGGAGGGGACTACAATGAGCAGTTCTTC.

The V gene is TRBV29-1, the J gene TRBJ2-5, with 9 bases identical to TRBD1. The DNA end is a closer match to TRBJ2-7, so the J assignment may be wrong. Germline V CDR1 and CDR2: SQVTM, ANQGSEA. The CDR3 is 13 amino acids. CDR3 in DNA: TGCAGCGTTGCGCGGACAGGGGCCTACGAGCAGTACTTC. Residues: CSVARTGAYEQYF.

V and J are TRBV18 and TRBJ1-5; no reliable D call. The CDR3 consists of 15 residues. Germline V gives CDR1 KGHSH, CDR2 LQKENI. V gave up 2 bases and J gave up 7 bases, with 15 bases separating them. The CDR3 loop reads CASSPMQAVEQPQHF. CDR3 bases: TGTGCCAGCTCACCAATGCAGGCAGTCGAACAGCCCCAGCATTTT.

V is TRBV5-4 and J is TRBJ2-7, with TRBD1 matching over 7 bases. V lost 7 bases to trimming and J lost 3 bases; unmatched junction nucleotides: 4. The CDR3 has 12 amino acids. Germline V lookup: CDR1 SGHNT, CDR2 YYREEE (reference sequence). The CDR3 DNA reads TGTGCCAGCCGCAGACAGGGCTACGAGCAGTACTTC. Its translation is CASRRQGYEQYF.

This clone was detected once. CDR3 region: CASSSYREVAGSYEQYF. CDR3 nucleotides: TGTGCCAGCAGCTCTTATAGGGAGGTAGCGGGTAGCTACGAGCAGTACTTC. The chain uses TRBV21-1 and TRBJ2-7; no check of the table's D call, TRBD2, against the DNA was made. TRBV21-1 is termed a pseudogene. The CDR3 consists of 17 residues.

This chain links TRBV6-1 with TRBJ2-7; D possibly matches TRBD1 or TRBD2 (6 bases each). CDR1 and CDR2 (germline): MNHNS, SASEGT. Trimming cost V 4 bases and J 0 bases, with 10 bases left between them. The CDR3 is 14 amino acids. The CDR3 protein is CASSVGGPSYEQYF. DNA of the CDR3: TGTGCCAGCAGTGTGGGGGGCCCCTCCTACGAGCAGTACTTC.

J is TRBJ2-3 and V is TRBV4-3; D remains unclear. Trimming shortened V by 0 bases and J by 1 base, and 8 bases separated the two germline ends. CDR3 size: 15 residues. CDR1 LGHNA and CDR2 YSLEER come from the germline V gene. CDR3 in DNA: TGCGCCAGCAGCCAAGATGTCCCAGGCACAGATACGCAGTATTTT. This translates into CASSQDVPGTDTQYF.

V usage is TRBV7-2 and J usage is TRBJ2-5; 10 bases agree with TRBD2. The end of the DNA is better explained by TRBJ2-7, so the J call may be wrong. The CDR3 spans 15 residues. Germline V CDR1 and CDR2: SGHTA, FQGNSA. CDR3 amino acids: CASSLSASGSGEQYF. CDR3 nucleotide sequence: TGTGCCAGCAGCTTATCGGCTAGCGGGAGCGGCGAGCAGTACTTC.

The chain joins TRBV27 to TRBJ2-1; 9 nucleotides agree with TRBD1. CDR1 and CDR2 from the germline V gene are MNHEY and SMNVEV (reference sequence). The V gene end was trimmed by 5 bases and the J gene end by 6 bases; junction bases not matched to a gene: 11. CDR3 length: 16 amino acids. The CDR3 is CASSPIQGADRNEQFF. CDR3 nucleotides: TGTGCCAGCAGTCCGATACAGGGGGCTGATCGCAATGAGCAGTTCTTC.

The chain couples TRBV6-4 to TRBJ2-2; 10 bases align to TRBD1. V was clipped by 6 bases and J by 7 bases; unmatched bases: 5. The CDR3 totals 14 residues. Germline CDR1 and CDR2: MRHNA and SNTAGT. The CDR3 coding sequence is TGTGCCAGCAGGCCGGGACAGGGGAACGGGGAGCTGTTTTTT. It codes for CASRPGQGNGELFF.

The chain joins TRBV7-8 to TRBJ2-3, with 12 bases fitting TRBD1. V gave up 4 bases and J gave up 4 bases; unmatched junction bases: 0. This CDR3 region has 14 residues. The germline V gene has CDR1 SGHVS and CDR2 FQNEAQ. CDR3 protein: CASSWDRGPDTQYF. In nucleotides, the CDR3 is TGTGCCAGCAGCTGGGACAGGGGGCCAGATACGCAGTATTTT.

The chain is built from TRBV2 and TRBJ1-4; D call uncertain. Deletions cut 6 bases from V and 0 bases from J, with 8 bases between. The CDR3 loop spans 14 amino acids. Per germline, CDR1 SNHLY and CDR2 FYNNEI. The CDR3 spells CASSALATNEKLFF. CDR3 sequence (DNA): TGTGCCAGCAGCGCCCTAGCAACTAATGAAAAACTGTTTTTT.

The CDR3 nucleotides read TGTGCCAGCAGCCTCCTTGGAACCGGGGAGCTGTTTTTT. It translates to CASSLLGTGELFF. This chain connects TRBV7-3 to TRBJ2-2; D gene ambiguous. This CDR3 is built from 13 residues. Germline loops: CDR1 SGHTA, CDR2 FQGTGA. V lost 5 bases, J lost 5 bases, and 9 bases lay in between.

The rearrangement links TRBV13 to TRBJ2-2; TRBD1 matches 8 bases. The junction had 8 bases not matched to a gene; V was cut back by 4 bases and J by 7 bases. The CDR3 sequence is 15 residues long. CDR1 is PRHDT and CDR2 is FYEKMQ in the germline V gene (reference sequence). The CDR3 is CASSSRQGFNGELFF. The CDR3 DNA reads TGTGCCAGCAGCTCCCGACAGGGGTTTAACGGGGAGCTGTTTTTT.

This clone came up a few times. V gene TRBV11-2 combines with J gene TRBJ1-2; D ambiguous. Germline V gene data show CDR1 as SGHAT and CDR2 as FQNNGV. V was trimmed by 5 bases and J by 6 bases, leaving 13 bases between them. The CDR3 totals 13 residues. The CDR3 bases are TGTGCCAGCAGCCCGGGTTGGTTTGATGGCTACACCTTC. Its translation is CASSPGWFDGYTF.

The chain employs TRBV28 and TRBJ1-5; possible D gene TRBD1, 6 bases. This CDR3 is 15 amino acids long. Germline assignment: CDR1 MDHEN and CDR2 SYDVKM. V was pared by 5 bases and J by 0 bases, with 11 bases between. CDR3 loop: CASSAGHLSNQPQHF. Here the CDR3 DNA reads TGTGCCAGCAGTGCGGGACACCTTAGCAATCAGCCCCAGCATTTT.